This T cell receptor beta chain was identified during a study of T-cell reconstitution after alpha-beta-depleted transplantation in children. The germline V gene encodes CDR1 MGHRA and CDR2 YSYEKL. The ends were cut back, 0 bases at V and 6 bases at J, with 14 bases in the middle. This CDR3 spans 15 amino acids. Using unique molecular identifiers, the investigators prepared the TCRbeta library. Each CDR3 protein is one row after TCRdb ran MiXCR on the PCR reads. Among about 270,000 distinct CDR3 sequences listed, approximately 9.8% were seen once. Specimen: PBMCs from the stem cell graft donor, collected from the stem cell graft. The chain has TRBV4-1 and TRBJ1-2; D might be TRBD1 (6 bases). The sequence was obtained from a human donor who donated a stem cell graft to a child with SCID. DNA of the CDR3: TGCGCCAGCAGCCAAGATTCGGCAGGGGCTAATGGCTACACCTTC. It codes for CASSQDSAGANGYTF.